The T cell receptor (beta chain) described here comes from a study of response to subunit inactivated influenza vaccine. General observations from the study: Authors proposed each seasonal influenza vaccination draws in few new T cells.

TCRdb re-called the RT-PCR reads through MiXCR, storing one row per CDR3 protein. Among about 780,000 distinct CDR3 sequences, less than 20% were seen once, and the ten largest hold approximately 11%. This clonotype was observed a few times. Its specificity is unknown. Looked up from germline, CDR1 is LGHNA and CDR2 is YNFKEQ. CDR3 length: 14 residues. The V segment lost 2 bases and the J segment 3 bases; nucleotides outside the gene matches: 2. The source of this sequence is a man aged 50-59 years who received an inactivated influenza vaccine. V is TRBV4-2 and J is TRBJ1-1; 8 bases line up with TRBD1. Sequenced here: PBMCs from blood, sampled roughly 5 days after vaccination. DNA of the CDR3: TGTGCCAGCAGCCAATCACAGGGGGACACTGAAGCTTTCTTT. It is translated as CASSQSQGDTEAFF.